This T cell receptor (beta chain) was observed in a study of blood T cells in healthy people across ages. Study-level information: The capture of about one barcoded beta molecule per two T cells was achieved by template switching.

In each sample, at least 6.5 million PBMCs were isolated. This clonotype was picked up a small number of times. Together with a sample-barcoded 5' primer, a J-beta primer mix was included in a second PCR lasting about 7 to 11 cycles. Each cDNA molecule, via a template-switch adaptor with 12 random nucleotides, was tagged. Each CDR3 protein is one row after TCRdb ran MiXCR on the 5' RACE reads. Of nearly 1 million distinct CDR3 sequences listed, about 51% are singletons. This receptor was obtained from a woman between 55 and 75 years old in good health. Sequenced: blood.

Here the CDR3 reads CASVLGVHEQYF. The CDR3 DNA is TGTGCCAGCGTTCTAGGGGTACACGAGCAGTACTTC. This chain joins TRBV6-2 or TRBV6-3 and TRBJ2-5; possible D gene TRBD1, 5 bases. Near its end, the DNA agrees better with TRBJ2-7, so the J call may be wrong. In germline, CDR1 is MNHEY, CDR2 SVGEGT. CDR3 length: 12 residues.